This T cell receptor beta chain originates from a study of beta chain features in type 1 diabetes. Regarding the study as a whole: TCRB CDR3 length was moderately but significantly reduced in all four CD4+ subsets of Type 1 diabetes patients. Researchers cautioned that cDNA sequencing could over-represent cells with high TCR expression.

CD45RO/CCR7/CD25/CD127/CD95/CD27 separated CD4+ naive, central memory, regulatory and stem cell-like memory cells by sorting. This clone was counted a few times. The antigen is unknown. The entirety of the isolated RNA underwent reverse transcription, so expressed TCRB transcripts were sequenced. The study sequenced naive, central memory and regulatory T cell samples to an average of about 3.57 million reads. Using immunoSEQ multiplex PCR, the repertoire was profiled, and TCRdb retains in-frame clones only, with some absent. The sample yields almost 350,000 clones, about 20% seen once. This CDR3 is built from 14 residues. The trim removed 4 bases at V and 1 base at J, leaving 4 bases unmatched. The germline CDR1 and CDR2 sequences are SGHRS and YFSETQ.

J is TRBJ1-1 and V is TRBV5-1; 7 bases are shared with TRBD1. Specimen: naive CD4+ T cells from blood. This TCR derives from a woman between 18 and 30 years old in good health. CDR3 coding DNA: TGCGCCAGCAGCCCTGGACAGGCGAACACTGAAGCTTTCTTT. The encoded protein is CASSPGQANTEAFF.